Detailed here is one T cell receptor (beta chain). Its antigen is not identified. The data belong to a study of vaccination effects on CD4 cells after COVID-19. On the study more broadly: Samples that were drawn after vaccination came a median of 72 days after the second dose.

Investigators separated out CD4+ T cells once around eleven days of culture had passed. The infection with SARS-CoV-2 (confirmed by PCR) occurred in this person between March and December 2020. Every participant took two doses of the BNT162b2 or mRNA-1273 vaccine. On both days 3 and 7, half of the culture medium was replaced with IL-2 medium. J lost 2 bases, V lost 3 bases, and 7 bases had no gene match. The CDR3 extends over 16 amino acids. From germline, CDR1 is SGHNT and CDR2 YYREEE (reference sequence). Whole-study results and caveats: Early timepoints after infection were absent, and convalescent patients were few in the study. Infection- and vaccine-induced clones contracted markedly late after vaccination.

The data were produced by immunoSEQ multiplex PCR, yet TCRdb's version contains in-frame clones alone and is incomplete. The sample holds roughly 33,000 clones, 75% seen once. The chain uses TRBV5-4 and TRBJ2-1, with 8 bases fitting TRBD2. The sample consisted of CD4+ T cells from PBMCs cultured without peptide, taken after COVID-19 vaccination. The source of this sequence is a human donor who had a prior SARS-CoV-2 infection. This chain's CDR3 is CASSSGTRTAYNEQFF. DNA of the CDR3: TGTGCCAGCAGCTCCGGGACTAGAACCGCCTACAATGAGCAGTTCTTC. Full variable domain (remainder filled in from reference TRBV5-4 and TRBJ2-1): ETGVTQSPTHLIKTRGQQVTLRCSSQSGHNTVSWYQQALGQGPQFIFQYYREEENGRGNFPPRFSGLQFPNYSSELNVNALELDDSALYLCASSSGTRTAYNEQFFGPGTRLTVL.